A single sample gave rise to the 18 T cell receptor beta chains below, sequenced in a study of beta chain features in type 1 diabetes. Whole-study findings and limits: Within each of all four CD4+ subsets, Type 1 diabetes patients had TCRB CDR3s that were moderately but significantly shorter.

The study reverse transcribed the entire isolated RNA, so it sequenced expressed TCRB transcripts. Assay: immunoSEQ multiplex PCR; the TCRdb copy retains only in-frame clones and omits some. The table has 100,000 to 150,000 clones, around a sixth seen once; the top ten hold about 2.4%. No cognate antigen is known for these TCRs. Sequences were obtained from central memory CD4+ T cells from blood. Receptors were obtained from a young man with type 1 diabetes.

Concerning this clone: An end of the junction differs from the germline gene, which may be a read error. V is TRBV7-7 and J is TRBJ2-5, with D possibly TRBD1 on 6 matching bases. CDR1 is SSHAT, CDR2 FNYEAQ, per germline (reference sequence). This CDR3 has 14 amino acids. As DNA, the CDR3 is TGTGCTAGCAGCTTAGGCTGGGACATGGAGACCCAGTACTTC. Amino acid sequence: CASSLGWDMETQYF.

This clone was detected a few times. The V call is TRBV7-2, the J call TRBJ1-2; D gene unclear. V lost 4 bases and J lost 2, with 8 bases in between. CDR1 SGHTA and CDR2 FQGNSA come from the germline V gene. There are 13 residues in the CDR3. CDR3 DNA: TGTGCCAGCAGCTATGACATCAACTATGGCTACACCTTC. Translating it yields CASSYDINYGYTF.

This clone occurred a few times. The chain combines TRBV29-1 with TRBJ1-1; D is perhaps TRBD1 (5 bases). The V and J ends lost 5 bases and 1 base respectively, with 14 bases between them. Germline V CDR1 and CDR2: SQVTM, ANQGSEA. CDR3 size: 14 residues. CDR3 sequence (DNA): TGCAGCGTTTGGCGGGGCCCGACGAACACTGAAGCTTTCTTT. Protein product: CSVWRGPTNTEAFF.

Here the CDR3 reads CASSVVTGGWSGTDTQYF. In DNA form, the CDR3 reads TGTGCCAGCAGCGTAGTAACGGGAGGGTGGTCGGGCACAGATACGCAGTATTTT. The chain carries TRBV9 and TRBJ2-3; TRBD2 matches 8 bases. This CDR3 spans 18 amino acids. The germline V gene has CDR1 SGDLS and CDR2 YYNGEE. Trimming cost V 0 bases and J 1 base; bases outside gene matches: 10.

This clone was detected a few times. The chain has TRBV7-2 and TRBJ2-7, with D uncertain. Germline V CDR1 and CDR2: SGHTA, FQGNSA. This CDR3 contains 16 residues. The V gene lost 1 base and the J gene lost 0 bases, with 13 bases spanning the gap. This CDR3 is CASSLVAAFSSYEQYF. CDR3 in DNA: TGTGCCAGCAGCTTAGTGGCAGCCTTTAGCTCCTACGAGCAGTACTTC.

The chain employs TRBV30 and TRBJ2-2; D may be TRBD1 or TRBD2 (6 bases each). The length of the CDR3 is 12 residues. V was pared by 8 bases and J by 6 bases, with 13 bases between. Germline V CDR1 and CDR2: GTSNPN, SVGIG (reference sequence). The CDR3 bases are TGTGCCCGGGGGCAGGGCCCCGGGGAGCTGTTTTTT. It encodes CARGQGPGELFF.

This clone was counted at least ten times. The rearrangement links TRBV12-2 to TRBJ2-7; the DNA was not compared with TRBD2, the D call given in the table. TRBV12-2 is annotated as a pseudogene. The CDR3 is 15 amino acids. CDR3 nucleotide sequence: TGTGCAAGTCGCTTAAATAGGCAGGAGGCCTACGAGCAGTACTTC. This translates into CASRLNRQEAYEQYF.

Written as DNA, the CDR3 is TGTGCCAGCAGTGATCTGGGGACTAGCGGGAAAGATGAGCAGTTCTTC. Protein: CASSDLGTSGKDEQFF. This chain links TRBV6-1 with TRBJ2-1, with 13 bases that match TRBD2. The CDR3 spans 16 residues. Germline V gene sequence: CDR1 MNHNS, CDR2 SASEGT. Germline trimming cut 3 bases from V and 8 bases from J; bases unmatched to any gene: 7.

The V call is TRBV18, the J call TRBJ2-7, with 13 bases identical to TRBD2. The CDR3 is 16 residues long. Germline CDR1 KGHSH, CDR2 LQKENI. V was clipped by 3 bases and J by 4 bases; unmatched bases: 6. CDR3 DNA sequence: TGTGCCAGCTCACCCGGGACTAGCGGGATATTGTACGAGCAGTACTTC. It is translated as CASSPGTSGILYEQYF.

This clone occurred a few times. The V and J genes are TRBV6-5 and TRBJ2-7; D perhaps matches TRBD2 (6 bases). The CDR3 contains 13 residues. Germline CDR1 and CDR2: MNHEY and SVGAGI. V was shortened by 7 bases and J by 5 bases, with 15 bases between the two germline ends. CDR3 in amino acids: CASIRGVQNEQYF. Written as DNA, the CDR3 is TGTGCCAGCATACGCGGGGTTCAGAACGAGCAGTACTTC.

This clone was observed at least ten times. The chain has TRBV11-2 and TRBJ2-7; TRBD1 matches at 8 bases. CDR3 length: 14 residues. Per the germline V gene, CDR1 is SGHAT and CDR2 is FQNNGV. The J segment lost 12 bases and the V segment lost 0 bases, leaving 10 bases of the junction unmatched. CDR3 sequence (DNA): TGTGCCAGCAGCTTAGATCGGGGACAGGCGAGGTGGTACTTC. Its translation is CASSLDRGQARWYF.

Only a few counts were recorded for this clone. This sequence joins TRBV11-1 and TRBJ2-1; D not resolved. The length of the CDR3 is 15 residues. The germline V gene has CDR1 SGHAT and CDR2 FQDESV (reference sequence). V dropped 0 bases and J dropped 2 bases, with 8 bases sitting between them. The CDR3 nucleotides are TGTGCCAGCAGCTTAGCGCAAGCAGCCTACAATGAGCAGTTCTTC. Protein product: CASSLAQAAYNEQFF.

The table lists this clone with a few counts. This chain links TRBV6-1 with TRBJ2-7, with D possibly being TRBD2 (5 bases). In germline, CDR1 is MNHNS, CDR2 SASEGT. The V end was cut by 6 bases, the J end by 3 bases, with 6 bases between. The CDR3 is 11 amino acids. For the CDR3, the DNA is TGTGCCAGCAGGGAGGACTACGAGCAGTACTTC. It codes for CASREDYEQYF.

This clone has at least ten counts. The rearrangement uses TRBV10-3 and TRBJ2-5, with a tentative D call TRBD2 (6 bases). The CDR3 runs to 13 residues. Germline-derived CDR1 and CDR2 are ENHRY and SYGVKD. V was pared by 7 bases and J by 5 bases, with 14 bases between. The CDR3 protein is CAITKDYGETQYF. DNA of the CDR3: TGTGCCATCACCAAGGACTACGGGGAGACCCAGTACTTC.

Ten or more counts support this clone. This chain uses TRBV11-3 with TRBJ2-3; 8 bases line up with TRBD2. Germline CDR1 reads SGHNT; CDR2 reads YENEEA. This CDR3 has 15 residues. J gave up 0 bases and V 4 bases, and 3 bases lay outside the gene matches. DNA of the CDR3: TGTGCCAGCAGCTACACTAGCGGTAGCACAGATACGCAGTATTTT. Its protein is CASSYTSGSTDTQYF.

This clone came up many times. CDR3 amino acids: CASSFDASGNEQFF. In DNA form, the CDR3 reads TGTGCCAGCAGTTTTGATGCTAGCGGTAATGAGCAGTTCTTC. The chain uses TRBV27 and TRBJ2-1, with 7 bases matching TRBD2. J lost 7 bases, V lost 3 bases, and 6 bases had no gene match. The CDR3 loop spans 14 amino acids. Per germline, CDR1 MNHEY and CDR2 SMNVEV (reference sequence).

This clone was found a few times. This chain connects TRBV6-6 to TRBJ2-7; TRBD1 might be the D (5 bases). Per the germline V gene, CDR1 is MNHNY and CDR2 is SVGAGI (reference sequence). V was cut by 7 bases and J by 1 base, with 17 bases left in between. This CDR3 comprises 15 residues. The CDR3 region has the DNA TGTGCCAGCAACGAAAAGGGTAGGGGTTCCTACGAGCAGTACTTC. Encoded protein: CASNEKGRGSYEQYF.

This chain joins TRBV11-3 and TRBJ2-1; 8 bases are shared with TRBD1. The CDR3 has 14 residues. V was pared by 5 bases and J by 2 bases, with 2 bases of the junction left unmatched. Germline assignment: CDR1 SGHNT and CDR2 YENEEA. Written as DNA, the CDR3 is TGTGCCAGCAGCCGGACAGGGACCTACAATGAGCAGTTCTTC. Protein: CASSRTGTYNEQFF. Variable domain in full (rest from reference TRBV11-3 and TRBJ2-1): EAGVVQSPRYKIIEKKQPVAFWCNPISGHNTLYWYLQNLGQGPELLIRYENEEAVDDSQLPKDRFSAERLKGVDSTLKIQPAELGDSAVYLCASSRTGTYNEQFFGPGTRLTVL.